The next 19 T cell receptor beta chains were all read from a single sample in a study of PD-L1 blockade in urothelial cancer. The data were produced by immunoSEQ multiplex PCR, yet TCRdb's version contains in-frame clones alone and is incomplete. There are about 39,000 clones in the sample; 75% to 90% occur only once, and less than 2% lies in the top ten. The source material was PBMCs, sampled around atezolizumab (anti-PD-L1) treatment. Every receptor here comes from a man in his 60s with urothelial cancer.

The rearrangement uses TRBV6-1 and TRBJ2-2; 10 bases agree with TRBD1. The CDR3 sequence is 17 residues long. Per the germline V gene, CDR1 is MNHNS and CDR2 is SASEGT. The V gene end was trimmed by 4 bases and the J gene end by 3 bases; junction bases not matched to a gene: 8. Written as DNA, the CDR3 is TGTGCCAGCAGTGCACAACGACAGGGGGCTTACACCGGGGAGCTGTTTTTT. Translating gives CASSAQRQGAYTGELFF.

V is TRBV7-2 and J is TRBJ2-7; 7 positions match TRBD2. Trimming cost V 3 bases and J 4 bases; bases outside gene matches: 6. Per germline, CDR1 SGHTA and CDR2 FQGNSA. CDR3 size: 14 residues. Written as DNA, the CDR3 is TGTGCCAGCAGCTTTGGGCGGGGGAGGTACGAGCAGTACTTC. Protein sequence: CASSFGRGRYEQYF.

V is TRBV18 and J is TRBJ2-3; 8 bases align to TRBD1. This CDR3 contains 15 residues. In germline, CDR1 is KGHSH, CDR2 LQKENI. Unmatched junction bases numbered 4, after V lost 3 bases and J lost 2 bases. The CDR3 is CASSPRQGSTDTQYF. The CDR3 DNA reads TGTGCCAGCTCACCCCGACAGGGGTCCACAGATACGCAGTATTTT.

This clone was detected a few times. The rearrangement links TRBV7-9 to TRBJ2-5, with D tentatively TRBD1 (6 bases). V was pared by 4 bases and J by 3 bases, with 9 bases between. This CDR3 is 13 amino acids long. Germline V gives CDR1 SEHNR, CDR2 FQNEAQ (reference sequence). CDR3 DNA: TGTGCCAGCAGCTCTCAGGGGAAAGAGACCCAGTACTTC. This gives the protein CASSSQGKETQYF.

The chain has TRBV5-1 and TRBJ2-7; D possibly corresponds to TRBD2 (6 bases). Per germline, CDR1 SGHRS and CDR2 YFSETQ. Deletions cut 4 bases from V and 0 bases from J, with 14 bases between. This CDR3 region has 15 residues. CDR3 in amino acids: CASSLGTLSSYEQYF. CDR3 nucleotide sequence: TGCGCCAGCAGCCTCGGGACTCTCAGCTCCTACGAGCAGTACTTC.

This chain links TRBV25-1 with TRBJ2-4; the D gene is possibly TRBD2 (6 bases). Germline lookup yields CDR1 MGHDK and CDR2 SYGVNS. Deletions cut 4 bases from V and 0 bases from J, with 10 bases between. There are 15 residues in the CDR3. The CDR3 sequence: CASSVVAVAKNIQYF. As DNA, the CDR3 is TGTGCCAGCAGTGTGGTAGCGGTAGCCAAAAACATTCAGTACTTC. Based on the CDR3 plus reference TRBV25-1 and TRBJ2-4, the full variable domain is EADIYQTPRYLVIGTGKKITLECSQTMGHDKMYWYQQDPGMELHLIHYSYGVNSTEKGDLSSESTVSRIRTEHFPLTLESARPSHTSQYLCASSVVAVAKNIQYFGAGTRLSVL.

The chain recombines TRBV28 with TRBJ2-7; no definite D call. The germline V gene encodes CDR1 MDHEN and CDR2 SYDVKM. V was clipped by 6 bases and J by 2 bases, with 11 bases between them. The CDR3 is 13 amino acids. This CDR3 is CASSAVSTYEQYF. Written as DNA, the CDR3 is TGTGCCAGCAGCGCCGTGAGCACCTACGAGCAGTACTTC.

V and J are TRBV11-2 and TRBJ2-1; possibly TRBD2 for D (6 bases). The CDR3 spans 15 residues. Germline CDR1 reads SGHAT; CDR2 reads FQNNGV. V was clipped by 5 bases and J by 4 bases, with 15 bases between them. The CDR3 is CASSPGSGSYNEQFF. The CDR3 DNA reads as TGTGCCAGCAGCCCAGGTAGCGGTTCGTACAATGAGCAGTTCTTC. The full variable domain, with the rest looked up from reference TRBV11-2 and TRBJ2-1, is EAGVAQSPRYKIIEKRQSVAFWCNPISGHATLYWYQQILGQGPKLLIQFQNNGVVDDSQLPKDRFSAERLKGVDSTLKIQPAKLEDSAVYLCASSPGSGSYNEQFFGPGTRLTVL.

The V call is TRBV29-1, the J call TRBJ1-2; D gene unclear. CDR3 length equals 12 residues. Germline V CDR1 and CDR2: SQVTM, ANQGSEA. With 1 base removed from V and 2 bases from J, the gap between germline ends came to 5 bases. CDR3 residues: CSVEGMNYGYTF. The CDR3, as DNA: TGCAGCGTTGAAGGTATGAACTATGGCTACACCTTC.

The CDR3 region is CASSVNPKEFGQGVLSYTF. DNA for the CDR3: TGTGCCAGCAGCGTAAACCCCAAGGAATTTGGACAGGGAGTCTTATCCTACACCTTC. V gene TRBV9 combines with J gene TRBJ1-2; TRBD1 matches at 8 bases. The CDR3 consists of 19 residues. Germline V gives CDR1 SGDLS, CDR2 YYNGEE. V was clipped by 1 base and J by 10 bases; unmatched bases: 24.

This rearrangement joins TRBV28 to TRBJ1-2, with D tentatively TRBD1 (6 bases). CDR1 and CDR2 (germline): MDHEN, SYDVKM. This CDR3 contains 13 residues. The germline V and J ends were trimmed by 2 bases and 7 bases, with 11 bases remaining between them. The CDR3 bases are TGTGCCAGCAGTTTAGGGGACACCTCTGGCTACACCTTC. It translates to CASSLGDTSGYTF.

V is TRBV27 and J is TRBJ2-2, with 8 bases lining up with TRBD2. CDR3 size: 21 residues. CDR1 and CDR2 from the germline V gene are MNHEY and SMNVEV (reference sequence). V gave up 5 bases and J gave up 3 bases; unmatched junction bases: 23. CDR3 nucleotide sequence: TGTGCCAGCAGTCCCTACCCCGGACGATGGCGGCGGGGGGCACACACCGGGGAGCTGTTTTTT. Translation: CASSPYPGRWRRGAHTGELFF.

The chain employs TRBV5-1 and TRBJ2-3; 7 bases fit TRBD2. There are 13 residues in the CDR3. The V gene end was trimmed by 7 bases and the J gene end by 5 bases; junction bases not matched to a gene: 7. Per the germline V gene, CDR1 is SGHRS and CDR2 is YFSETQ. DNA for the CDR3: TGCGCCAGCCGTCGGACTAGACTAGATACGCAGTATTTT. This codes for CASRRTRLDTQYF.

This clone has more than one count but fewer than ten. The chain links TRBV6-5 to TRBJ1-5; no clear D. The CDR3 totals 14 residues. Trimming stripped 5 bases from V and 5 bases from J, with 13 bases between. Germline assignment: CDR1 MNHEY and CDR2 SVGAGI. The CDR3 region has the DNA TGTGCCAGCAGTATAGCCTCCGTCGATCAGCCCCAGCATTTT. Translation: CASSIASVDQPQHF.

The V gene is TRBV7-9, the J gene TRBJ2-7, with 11 bases identical to TRBD2. The CDR3 is 14 amino acids. Germline V lookup: CDR1 SEHNR, CDR2 FQNEAQ (reference sequence). The V and J ends lost 3 bases and 6 bases, in that order; junction bases with no gene match: 4. The CDR3 nucleotides read TGTGCCAGCAGCTTCCCCGGGACTAGCGGCGAGCAGTACTTC. Its translation: CASSFPGTSGEQYF.

Concerning this clone: Other DNA sequences of this sample code for an identical CDR3. The genes are TRBV5-1 and TRBJ2-5; D is unresolved. Between the trimmed V and J ends, which lost 2 bases and 5 bases, there was a span of 4 bases. Germline V gives CDR1 SGHRS, CDR2 YFSETQ. The CDR3 contains 11 residues. The CDR3 DNA is TGCGCCAGCAGCTTCCTTGAGACCCAGTACTTC. Its translation is CASSFLETQYF.

This clone was seen just once. CDR3 sequence: CASMKGEGHEQFF. CDR3 in DNA: TGTGCCAGCATGAAGGGGGAGGGCCATGAGCAGTTCTTC. The chain employs TRBV7-9 and TRBJ2-1, with D possibly TRBD2 on 7 matching bases. CDR3 length equals 13 residues. V was clipped by 7 bases and J by 8 bases, with 15 bases between them. Germline CDR1 is SEHNR and CDR2 is FQNEAQ (reference sequence).

The chain has TRBV19 and TRBJ1-1; no firm D call. The germline V gene encodes CDR1 LNHDA and CDR2 SQIVND (reference sequence). Trimming took off 6 bases at V and 7 bases at J, with 9 bases between the two ends. This CDR3 comprises 11 residues. In DNA, the CDR3 is TGTGCCAGTAGGATTACAGATGAAGCTTTCTTT. It translates to CASRITDEAFF.

The chain uses TRBV11-3 and TRBJ2-7, with 7 bases matching TRBD2. Germline CDR1 is SGHNT and CDR2 is YENEEA. The CDR3 loop spans 14 amino acids. V lost 3 bases to trimming and J lost 2 bases; unmatched junction nucleotides: 4. The CDR3 region is CASSFSGTAYEQYF. The CDR3 DNA follows: TGTGCCAGCAGCTTCAGCGGGACCGCCTACGAGCAGTACTTC.